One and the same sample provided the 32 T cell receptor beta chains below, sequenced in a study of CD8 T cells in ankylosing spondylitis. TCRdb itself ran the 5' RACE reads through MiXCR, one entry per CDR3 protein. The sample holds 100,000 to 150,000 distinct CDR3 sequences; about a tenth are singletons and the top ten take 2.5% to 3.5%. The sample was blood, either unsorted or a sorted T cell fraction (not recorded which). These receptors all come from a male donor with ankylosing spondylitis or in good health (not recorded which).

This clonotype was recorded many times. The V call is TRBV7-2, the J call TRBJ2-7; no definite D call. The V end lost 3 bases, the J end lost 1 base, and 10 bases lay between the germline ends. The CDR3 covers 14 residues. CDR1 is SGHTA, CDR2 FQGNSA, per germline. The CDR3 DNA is TGTGCCAGCAGCTTTTTCGCCGGATCCTACGAGCAGTACTTC. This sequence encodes CASSFFAGSYEQYF.

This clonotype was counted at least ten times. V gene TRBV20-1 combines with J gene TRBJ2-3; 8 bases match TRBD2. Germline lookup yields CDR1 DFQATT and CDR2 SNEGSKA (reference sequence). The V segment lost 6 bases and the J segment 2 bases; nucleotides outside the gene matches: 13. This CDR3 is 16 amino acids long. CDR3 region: CSALDRGSGTTDTQYF. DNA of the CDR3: TGCAGTGCACTAGACCGGGGTAGCGGGACCACAGATACGCAGTATTTT.

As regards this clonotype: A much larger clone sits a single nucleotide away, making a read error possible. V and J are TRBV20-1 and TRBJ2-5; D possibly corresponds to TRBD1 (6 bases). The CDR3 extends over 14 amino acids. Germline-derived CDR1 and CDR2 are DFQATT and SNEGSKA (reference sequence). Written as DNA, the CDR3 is TGCAGTCCTAGAGATCTGTCAGGGGATGAGACCCAGTACTTC. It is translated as CSPRDLSGDETQYF.

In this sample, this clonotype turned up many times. CDR3 residues: CASSFRRREVETQYF. The CDR3 DNA reads TGTGCCAGCAGTTTTAGGCGGCGGGAGGTAGAGACCCAGTACTTC. This sequence joins TRBV12-3 or TRBV12-4 and TRBJ2-5, with TRBD2 matching over 8 bases. Losses at the gene ends were 3 bases for V and 4 bases for J; bases not matched to a gene: 7. The CDR3 is 15 residues long.

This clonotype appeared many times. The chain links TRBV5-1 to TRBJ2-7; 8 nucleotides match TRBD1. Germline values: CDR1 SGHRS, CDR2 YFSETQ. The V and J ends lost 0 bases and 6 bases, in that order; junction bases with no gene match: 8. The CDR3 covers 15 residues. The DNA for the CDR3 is TGCGCCAGCAGCTTGGGGTGGAGACAGGGGTCCGAGCAGTACTTC. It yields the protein CASSLGWRQGSEQYF.

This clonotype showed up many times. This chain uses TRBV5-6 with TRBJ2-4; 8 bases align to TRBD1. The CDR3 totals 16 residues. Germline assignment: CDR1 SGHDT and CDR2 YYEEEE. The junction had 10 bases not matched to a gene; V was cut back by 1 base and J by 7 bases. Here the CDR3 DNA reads TGTGCCAGCAGCTTGTCAGGGGGCGGTGGGTTTAACATTCAGTACTTC. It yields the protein CASSLSGGGGFNIQYF.

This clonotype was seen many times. The CDR3 reads CASSSTSGSSSNEQFF. CDR3 nucleotide sequence: TGCGCCAGCAGCTCTACTAGCGGGAGTTCATCCAATGAGCAGTTCTTC. This sequence joins TRBV5-1 and TRBJ2-1, with 11 bases matching TRBD2. From germline, CDR1 is SGHRS and CDR2 YFSETQ. The trim removed 3 bases at V and 6 bases at J, leaving 8 bases unmatched. The CDR3 runs 16 residues.

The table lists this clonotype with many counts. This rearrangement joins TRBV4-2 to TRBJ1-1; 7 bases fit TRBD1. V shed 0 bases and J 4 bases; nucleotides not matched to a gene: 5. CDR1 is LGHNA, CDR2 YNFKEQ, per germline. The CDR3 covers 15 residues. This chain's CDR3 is CASSQDPRGSTEAFF. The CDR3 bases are TGTGCCAGCAGCCAAGATCCCAGGGGGAGCACTGAAGCTTTCTTT.

CDR3 DNA: TGCGCCAGCAGCCCCCTGGGAGGGGATGGCAATCAGCCCCAGCATTTT. It specifies CASSPLGGDGNQPQHF. V is TRBV4-1 and J is TRBJ1-5; TRBD1 is a possible D gene (5 bases). The ends were cut back, 4 bases at V and 2 bases at J, with 15 bases in the middle. The CDR3 contains 16 residues. Germline V gene sequence: CDR1 MGHRA, CDR2 YSYEKL.

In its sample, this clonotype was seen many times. This chain's CDR3 is CAISRTSGSANEQFF. For the CDR3, the DNA is TGTGCCATCAGCCGCACTAGCGGGAGTGCCAATGAGCAGTTCTTC. The rearrangement joins TRBV10-3 to TRBJ2-1; the match to TRBD2 covers 11 bases. J was trimmed by 6 bases and V by 6 bases; bases with no gene match: 7. This CDR3 contains 15 residues. The germline V gene has CDR1 ENHRY and CDR2 SYGVKD.

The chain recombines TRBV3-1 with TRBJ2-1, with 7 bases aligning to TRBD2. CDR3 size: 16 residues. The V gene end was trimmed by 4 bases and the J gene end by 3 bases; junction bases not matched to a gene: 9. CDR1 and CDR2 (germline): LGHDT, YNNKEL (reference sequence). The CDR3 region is CASSPKLAVLYNEQFF. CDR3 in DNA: TGTGCCAGCAGCCCCAAGCTAGCGGTACTCTACAATGAGCAGTTCTTC.

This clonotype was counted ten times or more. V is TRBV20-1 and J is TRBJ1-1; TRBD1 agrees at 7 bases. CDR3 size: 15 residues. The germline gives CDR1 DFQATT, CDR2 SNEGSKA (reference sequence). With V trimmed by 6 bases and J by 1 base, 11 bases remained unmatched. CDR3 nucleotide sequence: TGCAGTGCCTTCAGGGGGGCAGTACGGAACACTGAAGCTTTCTTT. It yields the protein CSAFRGAVRNTEAFF.

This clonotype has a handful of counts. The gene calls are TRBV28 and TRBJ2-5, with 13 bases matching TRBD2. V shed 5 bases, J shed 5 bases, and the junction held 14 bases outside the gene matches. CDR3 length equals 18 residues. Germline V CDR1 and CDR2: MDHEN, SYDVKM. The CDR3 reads CASSTRTSGRGRRETQYF. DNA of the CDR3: TGTGCCAGCAGTACCCGGACTAGCGGGAGAGGTCGACGGGAGACCCAGTACTTC.

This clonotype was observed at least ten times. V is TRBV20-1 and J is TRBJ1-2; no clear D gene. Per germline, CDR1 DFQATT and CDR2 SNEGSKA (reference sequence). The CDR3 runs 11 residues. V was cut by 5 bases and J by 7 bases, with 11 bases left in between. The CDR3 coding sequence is TGCAGTGCTCGAGTCACGGCTGGCTACACCTTC. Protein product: CSARVTAGYTF.

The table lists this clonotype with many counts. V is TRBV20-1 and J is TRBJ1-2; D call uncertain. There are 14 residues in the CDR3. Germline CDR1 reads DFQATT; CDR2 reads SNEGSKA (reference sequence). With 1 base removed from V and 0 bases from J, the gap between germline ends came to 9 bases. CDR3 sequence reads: CSARVSLANYGYTF. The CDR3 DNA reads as TGCAGTGCTAGAGTCTCGCTAGCTAACTATGGCTACACCTTC.

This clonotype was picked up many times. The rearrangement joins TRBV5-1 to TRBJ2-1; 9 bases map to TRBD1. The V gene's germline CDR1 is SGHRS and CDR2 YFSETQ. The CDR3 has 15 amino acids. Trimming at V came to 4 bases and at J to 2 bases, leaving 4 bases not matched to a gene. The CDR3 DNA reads TGCGCCAGCAGCCCCGGGGACAGGGCCTACAATGAGCAGTTCTTC. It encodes CASSPGDRAYNEQFF.

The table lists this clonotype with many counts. The CDR3 region has the DNA TGTGCCAGCAGCTTAATGAGCGGGAGAACCTACAATGAGCAGTTCTTC. Its translation is CASSLMSGRTYNEQFF. The chain combines TRBV7-3 with TRBJ2-1, with 8 bases lining up with TRBD2. Germline trimming cut 1 base from V and 2 bases from J; bases unmatched to any gene: 4. This CDR3 has 16 amino acids. The germline CDR1 and CDR2 sequences are SGHTA and FQGTGA.

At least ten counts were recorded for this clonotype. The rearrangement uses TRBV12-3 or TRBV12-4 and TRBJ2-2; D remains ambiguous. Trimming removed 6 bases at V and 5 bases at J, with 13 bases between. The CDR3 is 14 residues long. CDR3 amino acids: CASSISVGTGELFF. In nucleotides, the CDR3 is TGTGCCAGCAGCATTAGTGTGGGTACCGGGGAGCTGTTTTTT.

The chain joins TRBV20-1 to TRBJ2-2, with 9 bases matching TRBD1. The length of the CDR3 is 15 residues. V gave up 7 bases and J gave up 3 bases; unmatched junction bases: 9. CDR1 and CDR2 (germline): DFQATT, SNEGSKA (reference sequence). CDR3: CSVFGQGRDTGELFF. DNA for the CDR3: TGCAGTGTGTTCGGACAGGGGAGGGACACCGGGGAGCTGTTTTTT.

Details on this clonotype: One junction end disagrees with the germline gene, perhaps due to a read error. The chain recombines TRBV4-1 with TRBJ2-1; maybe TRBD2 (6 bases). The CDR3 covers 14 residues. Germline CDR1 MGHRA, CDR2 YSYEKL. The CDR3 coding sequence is TGCGCCAGCAGCCAAGATCCGGGGGTCAATGAGCACTTCTTC. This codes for CASSQDPGVNEHFF.

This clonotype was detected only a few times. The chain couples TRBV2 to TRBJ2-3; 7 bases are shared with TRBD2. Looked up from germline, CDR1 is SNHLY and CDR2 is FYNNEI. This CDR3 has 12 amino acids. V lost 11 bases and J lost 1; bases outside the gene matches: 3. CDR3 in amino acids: CAGGGGTDTQYF. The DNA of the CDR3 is TGTGCCGGGGGGGGAGGCACAGATACGCAGTATTTT.

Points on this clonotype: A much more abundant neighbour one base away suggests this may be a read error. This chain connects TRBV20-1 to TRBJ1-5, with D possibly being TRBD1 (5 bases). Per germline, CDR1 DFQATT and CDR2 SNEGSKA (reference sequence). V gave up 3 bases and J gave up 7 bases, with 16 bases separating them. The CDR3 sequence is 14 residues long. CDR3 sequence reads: CSARGPGKVQPQHF. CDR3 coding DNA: TGCAGTGCTAGGGGGCCAGGGAAAGTACAGCCCCAGCATTTT.

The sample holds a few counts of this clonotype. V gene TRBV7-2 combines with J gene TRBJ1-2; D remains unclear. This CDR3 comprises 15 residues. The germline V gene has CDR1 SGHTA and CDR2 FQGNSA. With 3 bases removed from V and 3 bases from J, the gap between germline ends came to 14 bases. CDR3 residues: CASSFDGYPDYGYTF. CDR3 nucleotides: TGTGCCAGCAGCTTCGACGGATACCCAGACTATGGCTACACCTTC.

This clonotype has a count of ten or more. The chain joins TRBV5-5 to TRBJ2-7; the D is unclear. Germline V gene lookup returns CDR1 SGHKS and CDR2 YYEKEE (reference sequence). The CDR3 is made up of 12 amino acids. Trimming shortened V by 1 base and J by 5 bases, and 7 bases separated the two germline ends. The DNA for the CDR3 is TGTGCCAGCAGCTTGCCCCAGCACGAGCAGTACTTC. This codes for CASSLPQHEQYF.

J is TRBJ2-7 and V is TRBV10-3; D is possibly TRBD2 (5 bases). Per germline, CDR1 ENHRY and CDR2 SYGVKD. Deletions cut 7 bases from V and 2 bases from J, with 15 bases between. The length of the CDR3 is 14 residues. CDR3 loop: CAIKYSSGTYEQYF. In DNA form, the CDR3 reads TGTGCCATCAAGTATAGCAGCGGTACCTACGAGCAGTACTTC.

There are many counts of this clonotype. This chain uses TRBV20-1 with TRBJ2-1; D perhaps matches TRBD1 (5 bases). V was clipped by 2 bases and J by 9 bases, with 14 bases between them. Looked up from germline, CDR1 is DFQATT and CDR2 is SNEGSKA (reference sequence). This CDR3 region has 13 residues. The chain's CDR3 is CSARKTGEGEQFF. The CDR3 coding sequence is TGCAGTGCTAGAAAAACAGGTGAAGGTGAGCAGTTCTTC.

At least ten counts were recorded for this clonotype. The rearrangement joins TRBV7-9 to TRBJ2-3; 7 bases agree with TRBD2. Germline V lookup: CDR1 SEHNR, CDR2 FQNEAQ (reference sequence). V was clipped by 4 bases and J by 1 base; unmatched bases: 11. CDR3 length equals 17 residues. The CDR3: CASSSRGSSGRTDTQYF. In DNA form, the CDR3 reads TGTGCCAGCAGCTCTAGGGGATCTAGCGGACGCACAGATACGCAGTATTTT.

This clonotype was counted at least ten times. CDR3 residues: CASSLQGPTEAFF. DNA of the CDR3: TGTGCCAGCAGTTTACAGGGTCCCACTGAAGCTTTCTTT. The J gene is TRBJ1-1, the V gene TRBV12-3 or TRBV12-4; D is perhaps TRBD1 (5 bases). The CDR3 length is 13 residues. V lost 2 bases, J lost 4 bases, and 8 bases lay in between.

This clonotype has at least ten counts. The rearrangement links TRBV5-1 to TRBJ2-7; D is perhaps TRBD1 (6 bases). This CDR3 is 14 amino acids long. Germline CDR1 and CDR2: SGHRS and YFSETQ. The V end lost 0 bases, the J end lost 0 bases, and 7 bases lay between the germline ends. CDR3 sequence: CASSLGGGSYEQYF. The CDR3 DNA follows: TGCGCCAGCAGCTTGGGAGGGGGCTCCTACGAGCAGTACTTC.

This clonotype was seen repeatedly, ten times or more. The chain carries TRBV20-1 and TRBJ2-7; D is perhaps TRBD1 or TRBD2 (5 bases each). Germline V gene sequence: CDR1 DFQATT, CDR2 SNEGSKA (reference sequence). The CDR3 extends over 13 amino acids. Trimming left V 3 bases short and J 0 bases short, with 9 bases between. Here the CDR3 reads CSASWGNSYEQYF. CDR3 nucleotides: TGCAGTGCTAGTTGGGGGAACTCCTACGAGCAGTACTTC.

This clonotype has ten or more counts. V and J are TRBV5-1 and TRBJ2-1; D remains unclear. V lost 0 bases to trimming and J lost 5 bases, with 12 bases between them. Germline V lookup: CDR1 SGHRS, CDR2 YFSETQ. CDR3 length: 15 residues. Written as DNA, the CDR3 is TGCGCCAGCAGCTTGGAGGGCAGGACGAACAATGAGCAGTTCTTC. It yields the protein CASSLEGRTNNEQFF.

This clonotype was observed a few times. The CDR3 spells CSARETGKIWTQYF. CDR3 in DNA: TGCAGTGCTAGAGAAACCGGGAAGATATGGACCCAGTACTTC. The chain links TRBV20-1 to TRBJ2-5, with D possibly matching TRBD2 (5 bases). Trimming cost V 0 bases and J 7 bases, with 15 bases left between them. Germline V CDR1 and CDR2: DFQATT, SNEGSKA (reference sequence). CDR3 length: 14 amino acids.